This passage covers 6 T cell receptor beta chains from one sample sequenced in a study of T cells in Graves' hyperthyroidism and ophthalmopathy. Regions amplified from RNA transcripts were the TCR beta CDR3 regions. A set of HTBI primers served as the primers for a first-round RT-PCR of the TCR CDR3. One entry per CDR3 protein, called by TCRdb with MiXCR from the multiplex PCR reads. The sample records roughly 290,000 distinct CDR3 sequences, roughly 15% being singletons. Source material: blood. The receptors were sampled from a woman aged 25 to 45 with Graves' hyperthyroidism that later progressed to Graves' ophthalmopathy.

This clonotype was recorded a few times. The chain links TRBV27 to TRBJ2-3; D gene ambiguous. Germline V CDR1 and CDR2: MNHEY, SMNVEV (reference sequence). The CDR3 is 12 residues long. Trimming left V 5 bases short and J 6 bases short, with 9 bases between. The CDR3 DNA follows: TGTGCCAGCAGTCCTCCTGGGGATACGCAGTATTTT. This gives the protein CASSPPGDTQYF.

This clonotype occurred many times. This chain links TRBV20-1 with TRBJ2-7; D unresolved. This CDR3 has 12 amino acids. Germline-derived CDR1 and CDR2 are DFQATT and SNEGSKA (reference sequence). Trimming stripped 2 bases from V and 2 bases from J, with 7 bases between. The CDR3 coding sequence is TGCAGTGCTAGACCAGGACCCTACGAGCAGTACTTC. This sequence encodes CSARPGPYEQYF.

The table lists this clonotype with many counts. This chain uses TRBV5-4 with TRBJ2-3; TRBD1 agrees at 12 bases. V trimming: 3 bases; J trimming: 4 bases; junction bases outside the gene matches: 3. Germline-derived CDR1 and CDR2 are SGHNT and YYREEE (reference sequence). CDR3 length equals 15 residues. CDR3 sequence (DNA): TGTGCCAGCAGCTACGGGACAGGGGGCCCAGATACGCAGTATTTT. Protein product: CASSYGTGGPDTQYF.

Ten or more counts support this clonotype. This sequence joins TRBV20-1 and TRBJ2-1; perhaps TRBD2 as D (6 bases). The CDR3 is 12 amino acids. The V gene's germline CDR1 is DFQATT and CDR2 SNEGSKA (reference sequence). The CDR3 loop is CARGSALGEQFF. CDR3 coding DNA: TGCGCGCGGGGTTCGGCTTTGGGTGAGCAGTTCTTC.

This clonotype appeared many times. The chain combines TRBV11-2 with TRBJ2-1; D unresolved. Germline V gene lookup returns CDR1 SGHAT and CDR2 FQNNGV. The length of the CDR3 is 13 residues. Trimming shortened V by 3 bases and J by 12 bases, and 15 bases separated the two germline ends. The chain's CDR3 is CASSLTDGVVQFF. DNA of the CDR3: TGTGCCAGCAGCTTGACTGACGGTGTGGTGCAGTTCTTC.

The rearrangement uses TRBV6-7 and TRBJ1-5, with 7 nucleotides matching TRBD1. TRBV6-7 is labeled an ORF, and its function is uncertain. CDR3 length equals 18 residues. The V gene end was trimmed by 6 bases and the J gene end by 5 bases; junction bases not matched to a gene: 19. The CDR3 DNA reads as TGTGCCAGCAGCCGCTCCGGACAGGCGCCTCGTCCACATCAGCCCCAGCATTTT. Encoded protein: CASSRSGQAPRPHQPQHF.